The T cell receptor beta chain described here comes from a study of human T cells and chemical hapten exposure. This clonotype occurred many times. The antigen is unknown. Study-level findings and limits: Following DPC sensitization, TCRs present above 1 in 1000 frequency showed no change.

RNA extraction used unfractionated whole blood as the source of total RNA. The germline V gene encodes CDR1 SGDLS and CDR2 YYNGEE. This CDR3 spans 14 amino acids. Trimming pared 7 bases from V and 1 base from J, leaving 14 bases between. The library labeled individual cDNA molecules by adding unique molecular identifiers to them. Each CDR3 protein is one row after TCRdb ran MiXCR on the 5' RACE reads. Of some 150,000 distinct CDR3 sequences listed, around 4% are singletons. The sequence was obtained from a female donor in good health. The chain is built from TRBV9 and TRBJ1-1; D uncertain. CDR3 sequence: CASSVTGGNTEAFF. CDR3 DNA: TGTGCCAGCTCTGTAACGGGAGGGAACACTGAAGCTTTCTTT.